One sample yielded the 17 T cell receptor beta chains listed below, sequenced in a study of blood T cell repertoires in COVID-19 (dated by TCRdb to 2020 to 2021). Library prep was done by the immunoSEQ multiplex PCR assay. The table comes from immuneACCESS by way of TCRdb, which keeps in-frame sequences with V and J called. Part of the clones is missing from these tables; in studies checked, under half for an unresolved V gene and the rest for unknown reasons. The sample table records about 280,000 clones; 89% of these occur just once. The ten largest make up 0.94% of the sample. Sample: peripheral blood. These receptors came from a woman aged 40 to 50 who had recovered from COVID-19.

J is TRBJ2-5 and V is TRBV2; TRBD2 matches at 12 bases. Unmatched junction bases numbered 10, after V lost 6 bases and J lost 5 bases. Germline-derived CDR1 and CDR2 are SNHLY and FYNNEI. The CDR3 length is 16 residues. For the CDR3, the DNA is TGTGCCAGCAGAGGTTCATCGGGACTAGCGGGTGAGACCCAGTACTTC. Its protein product is CASRGSSGLAGETQYF.

The rearrangement joins TRBV6-5 to TRBJ1-5, with TRBD1 as a possible D gene (5 bases). This CDR3 has 16 amino acids. The germline V gene has CDR1 MNHEY and CDR2 SVGAGI. V was pared by 4 bases and J by 2 bases, with 15 bases between. The CDR3 loop reads CASSSHSLGGNQPQHF. The CDR3 nucleotides are TGTGCCAGCAGTTCGCACAGCCTAGGGGGCAATCAGCCCCAGCATTTT.

This clone has only one observation. This chain links TRBV6-6 with TRBJ2-7; 9 bases align to TRBD1. The junction had 9 bases not matched to a gene; V was cut back by 3 bases and J by 6 bases. CDR1 is MNHNY and CDR2 is SVGAGI in the germline V gene (reference sequence). The CDR3 has 15 residues. CDR3 loop: CASSYGGTGTGEQYF. The DNA of the CDR3 is TGTGCCAGCAGTTATGGCGGGACAGGGACCGGCGAGCAGTACTTC.

This clone appeared once. The chain couples TRBV27 to TRBJ1-2, with TRBD1 matching 10 bases. The CDR3 is 18 residues long. The ends lost 5 bases at V and 0 bases at J; junction bases unmatched: 12. Per germline, CDR1 MNHEY and CDR2 SMNVEV (reference sequence). In DNA form, the CDR3 reads TGTGCCAGCAGTCATAGGACAGGGGGATCTACTACTAACTATGGCTACACCTTC. As protein: CASSHRTGGSTTNYGYTF.

The V call is TRBV6-5, the J call TRBJ2-3, with 7 bases identical to TRBD1. There are 14 residues in the CDR3. J gave up 2 bases and V 8 bases, and 7 bases lay outside the gene matches. The germline V gene encodes CDR1 MNHEY and CDR2 SVGAGI. DNA of the CDR3: TGTGCCAGCTCGACAGGGATCAACACAGATACGCAGTATTTT. As protein: CASSTGINTDTQYF.

V gene TRBV10-3 combines with J gene TRBJ2-7; 16 positions match TRBD2. V was pared by 4 bases and J by 6 bases, with 15 bases of the junction left unmatched. From germline, CDR1 is ENHRY and CDR2 SYGVKD. The CDR3 loop spans 19 amino acids. The CDR3 loop reads CAISAGTSGRGRVMGEQYF. The DNA of the CDR3 is TGTGCCATCAGTGCAGGGACTAGCGGGAGGGGCCGTGTAATGGGCGAGCAGTACTTC.

Only a few counts were recorded for this clone. The rearrangement links TRBV20-1 to TRBJ2-7; 12 bases align to TRBD2. This CDR3 spans 11 amino acids. In germline, CDR1 is DFQATT, CDR2 SNEGSKA (reference sequence). With V trimmed by 6 bases and J by 12 bases, 6 bases remained unmatched. For the CDR3, the DNA is TGCAGTGCGGCAGGACTAGCGGGAATGTACTTC. This codes for CSAAGLAGMYF.

The chain employs TRBV27 and TRBJ2-7, with 8 bases fitting TRBD1. The CDR3 covers 15 residues. The J segment lost 5 bases and the V segment lost 8 bases, leaving 14 bases of the junction unmatched. Germline-derived CDR1 and CDR2 are MNHEY and SMNVEV (reference sequence). CDR3 region: CASGRRTGTKHEQYF. The DNA for the CDR3 is TGTGCCAGCGGGCGAAGGACAGGGACGAAACACGAGCAGTACTTC.

This clone showed up just once. V is TRBV2 and J is TRBJ2-7; 7 nucleotides align to TRBD1. CDR1 is SNHLY, CDR2 FYNNEI, per germline. This CDR3 region has 13 residues. V lost 3 bases, J lost 6 bases, and 5 bases stayed unmatched. This CDR3 is CASSDPNRGEQYF. DNA of the CDR3: TGTGCCAGCAGTGATCCCAACAGGGGCGAGCAGTACTTC.

This chain links TRBV9 with TRBJ2-5; D uncertain. With 3 bases removed from V and 7 bases from J, the gap between germline ends came to 13 bases. Germline assignment: CDR1 SGDLS and CDR2 YYNGEE. The CDR3 consists of 13 residues. The CDR3 loop is CASSGAPEGTQYF. CDR3 bases: TGTGCCAGCAGCGGGGCCCCTGAAGGGACCCAGTACTTC.

This chain joins TRBV19 and TRBJ2-1; 14 nucleotides align to TRBD2. Germline loops: CDR1 LNHDA, CDR2 SQIVND (reference sequence). The V gene end was trimmed by 0 bases and the J gene end by 2 bases; junction bases not matched to a gene: 12. The CDR3 sequence is 21 residues long. CDR3 protein: CASSIEGGPGTSGSPYNEQFF. Written as DNA, the CDR3 is TGTGCCAGTAGTATAGAAGGGGGGCCCGGGACTAGCGGGAGCCCCTACAATGAGCAGTTCTTC. The variable domain in full, completed from reference TRBV19 and TRBJ2-1, reads DGGITQSPKYLFRKEGQNVTLSCEQNLNHDAMYWYRQDPGQGLRLIYYSQIVNDFQKGDIAEGYSVSREKKESFPLTVTSAQKNPTAFYLCASSIEGGPGTSGSPYNEQFFGPGTRLTVL.

Only one count was recorded for this clone. The CDR3 DNA reads TGCAGCGCCCTACAGTACTACGAGCAGTACTTC. This codes for CSALQYYEQYF. This chain joins TRBV29-1 and TRBJ2-7; D is uncertain. V lost 7 bases and J 3 bases, leaving 10 bases between the germline ends. This CDR3 region has 11 residues. Per the germline V gene, CDR1 is SQVTM and CDR2 is ANQGSEA.

This clone was detected once. The V and J genes are TRBV24-1 and TRBJ2-3, with D possibly matching TRBD1 (6 bases). This CDR3 is built from 16 residues. With 2 bases removed from V and 6 bases from J, the gap between germline ends came to 17 bases. Germline assignment: CDR1 KGHDR and CDR2 SFDVKD. CDR3 bases: TGTGCCACCAGTGATTGGGGCTCACAGGGTTCTGATACGCAGTATTTT. Translated, it gives CATSDWGSQGSDTQYF.

V is TRBV4-1 and J is TRBJ2-5; possible D gene TRBD1, 6 bases. This CDR3 has 20 residues. V lost 4 bases to trimming and J lost 2 bases, with 29 bases between them. Germline CDR1 and CDR2: MGHRA and YSYEKL. The CDR3 loop is CASSRYTFVGTPDGQETQYF. The DNA for the CDR3 is TGCGCCAGCAGCCGTTACACCTTCGTCGGGACACCGGATGGGCAAGAGACCCAGTACTTC.

V and J are TRBV6-6 and TRBJ2-2; no clear D gene. With 0 bases removed from V and 4 bases from J, the gap between germline ends came to 3 bases. The CDR3 length is 13 residues. CDR1 is MNHNY and CDR2 is SVGAGI in the germline V gene (reference sequence). CDR3 nucleotide sequence: TGTGCCAGCAGTTACTCCAGCACCGGGGAGCTGTTTTTT. Protein: CASSYSSTGELFF.

The rearrangement joins TRBV11-2 to TRBJ1-1; D is unresolved. This CDR3 region has 12 residues. Germline V gives CDR1 SGHAT, CDR2 FQNNGV. V was pared by 1 base and J by 4 bases, with 4 bases between. The DNA of the CDR3 is TGTGCCAGCAGCTTAGTCCTCACTGAAGCTTTCTTT. Its translation is CASSLVLTEAFF.

Only one count was recorded for this clone. The rearrangement joins TRBV3-1 (or the pseudogene TRBV3-2) to TRBJ1-1; D unresolved. The CDR3 runs to 14 residues. Looked up from germline, CDR1 is LGHDT and CDR2 is YNNKEL (reference sequence). V lost 4 bases and J lost 6, with 15 bases in between. DNA for the CDR3: TGTGCCAGCAGCCTAGGCCACAGCCCCCCTGAAGCTTTCTTT. It specifies CASSLGHSPPEAFF.